This entry concerns a single T cell receptor beta chain. Its antigen is not known. The data derive from a study of identifying expanded T cells in peripheral blood. Germline loops: CDR1 SGDLS, CDR2 YYNGEE. Trimming pared 1 base from V and 0 bases from J, leaving 8 bases between. The CDR3 covers 16 residues. General study findings and limits: Roughly two-week clone count variance significantly increased as total template count grew. Over two and four weeks, about 15 and 18 clones changed, versus approximately 1.2 between replicates.

Method: immunoSEQ multiplex PCR; TCRdb's copy keeps in-frame clones and lacks some. Among approximately 130,000 clones listed, 75% to 90% were seen once. During the collection period, no donor immune events like infections were recorded. The sample comprised blood. The chain recombines TRBV9 with TRBJ2-6; D remains unclear. This receptor was identified in a person aged 18 to 70 in good health. Written as DNA, the CDR3 is TGTGCCAGCAGCGTAACTGGCCTCTCTGGGGCCAACGTCCTGACTTTC. Its translation: CASSVTGLSGANVLTF.